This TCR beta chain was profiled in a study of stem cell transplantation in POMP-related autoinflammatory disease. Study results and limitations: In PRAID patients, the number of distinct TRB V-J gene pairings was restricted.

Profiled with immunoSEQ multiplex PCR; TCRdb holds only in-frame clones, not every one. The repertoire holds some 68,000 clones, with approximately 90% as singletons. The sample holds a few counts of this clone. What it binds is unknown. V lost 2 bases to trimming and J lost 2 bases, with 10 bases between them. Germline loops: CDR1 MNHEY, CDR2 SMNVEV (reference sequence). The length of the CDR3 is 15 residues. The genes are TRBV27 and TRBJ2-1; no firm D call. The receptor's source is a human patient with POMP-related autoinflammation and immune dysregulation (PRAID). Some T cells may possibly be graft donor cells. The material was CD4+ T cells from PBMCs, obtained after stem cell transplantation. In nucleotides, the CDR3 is TGTGCCAGCAGTTTAGACGTACGCACCTACAATGAGCAGTTCTTC. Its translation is CASSLDVRTYNEQFF.